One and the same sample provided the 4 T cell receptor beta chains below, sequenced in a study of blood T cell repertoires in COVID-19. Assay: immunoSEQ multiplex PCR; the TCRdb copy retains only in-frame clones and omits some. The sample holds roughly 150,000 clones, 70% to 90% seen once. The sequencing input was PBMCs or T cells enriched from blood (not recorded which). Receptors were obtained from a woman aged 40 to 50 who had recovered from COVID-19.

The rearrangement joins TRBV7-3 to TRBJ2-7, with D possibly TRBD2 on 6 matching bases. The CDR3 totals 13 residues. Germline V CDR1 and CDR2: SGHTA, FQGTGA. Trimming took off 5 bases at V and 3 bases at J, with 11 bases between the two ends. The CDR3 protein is CASSRDWGYEQYF. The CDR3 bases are TGTGCCAGCAGCCGGGACTGGGGCTACGAGCAGTACTTC.

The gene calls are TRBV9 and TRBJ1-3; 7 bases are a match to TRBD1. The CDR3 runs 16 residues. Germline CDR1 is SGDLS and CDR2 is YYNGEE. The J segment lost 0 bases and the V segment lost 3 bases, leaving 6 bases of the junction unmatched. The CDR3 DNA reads TGTGCCAGCAGCGGGGGACAGCCACGCTCTGGAAACACCATATATTTT. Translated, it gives CASSGGQPRSGNTIYF.

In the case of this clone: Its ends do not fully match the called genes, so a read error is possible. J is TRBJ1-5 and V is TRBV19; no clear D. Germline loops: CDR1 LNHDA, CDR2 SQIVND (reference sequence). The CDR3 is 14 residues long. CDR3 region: CASSIGAGKQPQHF. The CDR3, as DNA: TGTGCCAGTAGTATAGGGGCGGGCAAACAGCCCCAGCATTTT. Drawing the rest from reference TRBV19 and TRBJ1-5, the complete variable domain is DGGITQSPKYLFRKEGQNVTLSCEQNLNHDAMYWYRQDPGQGLRLIYYSQIVNDFQKGDIAEGYSVSREKKESFPLTVTSAQKNPTAFYLCASSIGAGKQPQHFGDGTRLSIL.

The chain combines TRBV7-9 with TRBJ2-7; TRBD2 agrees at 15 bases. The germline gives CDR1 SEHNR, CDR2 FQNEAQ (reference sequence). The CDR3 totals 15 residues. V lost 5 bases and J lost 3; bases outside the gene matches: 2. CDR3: CASSAGLAGGYEQYF. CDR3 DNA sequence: TGTGCCAGCAGCGCGGGACTAGCGGGAGGCTACGAGCAGTACTTC.